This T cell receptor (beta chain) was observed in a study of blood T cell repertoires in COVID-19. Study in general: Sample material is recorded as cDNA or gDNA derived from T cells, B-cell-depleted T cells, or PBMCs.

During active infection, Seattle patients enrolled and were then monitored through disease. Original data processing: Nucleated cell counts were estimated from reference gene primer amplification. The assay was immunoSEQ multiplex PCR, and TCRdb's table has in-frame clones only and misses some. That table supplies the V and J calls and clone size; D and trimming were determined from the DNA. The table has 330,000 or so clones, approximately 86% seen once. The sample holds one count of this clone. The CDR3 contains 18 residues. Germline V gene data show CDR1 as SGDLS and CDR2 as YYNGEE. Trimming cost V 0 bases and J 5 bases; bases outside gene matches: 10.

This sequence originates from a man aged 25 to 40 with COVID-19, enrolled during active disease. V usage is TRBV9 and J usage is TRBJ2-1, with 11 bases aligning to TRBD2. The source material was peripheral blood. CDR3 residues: CASSVATGGTSGNNEQFF. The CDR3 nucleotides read TGTGCCAGCAGCGTAGCTACGGGAGGGACTAGCGGCAACAATGAGCAGTTCTTC.